This TCR beta chain was recovered during a study of response to subunit inactivated influenza vaccine. The CDR3 has 13 amino acids. Germline V gives CDR1 SQVTM, CDR2 ANQGSEA. V gave up 5 bases and J gave up 4 bases, with 12 bases separating them. TCRdb fed the RT-PCR reads into MiXCR, producing one record per CDR3 protein. The sample has approximately 530,000 distinct CDR3 sequences; approximately 7.6% are singletons. This clonotype showed up just a few times. Specimen: PBMCs from blood, collected roughly 24 months after vaccination. The source of this sequence is a man aged 50-75 years who received an inactivated influenza vaccine. The V and J genes are TRBV29-1 and TRBJ1-5; a possible D gene is TRBD1 (6 bases). Written as DNA, the CDR3 is TGCAGCGTTTCGAGGGGGGTTAATCAGCCCCAGCATTTT. Translated: CSVSRGVNQPQHF. Variable domain in full (rest from reference TRBV29-1 and TRBJ1-5): SAVISQKPSRDICQRGTSLTIQCQVDSQVTMMFWYRQQPGQSLTLIATANQGSEATYESGFVIDKFPISRPNLTFSTLTVSNMSPEDSSIYLCSVSRGVNQPQHFGDGTRLSIL.